This T cell receptor (beta chain) is drawn from a study of T cells in Graves' hyperthyroidism and ophthalmopathy. General study results and limits: A model of 13 V-J pairs discriminated ophthalmopathy from stable hyperthyroidism. Blood held most thyroid clonotypes expanded above 0.001 frequency.

Trimming took 0 bases from V and 4 from J, leaving 10 bases between them. This CDR3 has 14 amino acids. Germline-derived CDR1 and CDR2 are SGDLS and YYNGEE. RNA transcripts were the template for amplifying TCR beta CDR3 regions. The HTBI set primed first-round TCR CDR3 RT-PCR. Via MiXCR, TCRdb re-called the multiplex PCR reads, giving one row per CDR3 protein. The data show under 400,000 distinct CDR3 sequences, around 20% seen once. For this clonotype: Its specificity is unknown.

The TCR was taken from a woman between 45 and 65 years old with Graves' hyperthyroidism. The sequencing sample was made of blood. The rearrangement uses TRBV9 and TRBJ1-1; D is undetermined. The CDR3 DNA follows: TGTGCCAGCAGCGTAGAGAGAGCCCCCACTGAAGCTTTCTTT. As protein: CASSVERAPTEAFF.